Shown below are 7 T cell receptor beta chains from a single sample sequenced in a study of early T cells in non-severe SARS-CoV-2 infection. TCRdb itself ran the 5' RACE reads through MiXCR, one entry per CDR3 protein. The profile shows some 29,000 distinct CDR3 sequences, over 3.5% of them singletons. The source material was whole blood. The receptor source for this set is an adult who was a healthcare worker with PCR-confirmed SARS-CoV-2 infection or an uninfected control (not recorded which).

This clonotype has a count of ten or more. The rearrangement joins TRBV20-1 to TRBJ2-7; 9 bases match TRBD2. CDR1 is DFQATT and CDR2 is SNEGSKA in the germline V gene (reference sequence). The ends lost 3 bases at V and 0 bases at J; junction bases unmatched: 6. The CDR3 contains 15 residues. The CDR3 region is CSARRLAGNSYEQYF. CDR3 bases: TGCAGTGCTAGGCGGCTAGCGGGGAACTCCTACGAGCAGTACTTC.

This clonotype was detected many times. V and J are TRBV7-6 and TRBJ1-1, with no clear D. The CDR3 consists of 13 residues. V lost 5 bases and J 4 bases, leaving 11 bases between the germline ends. In germline, CDR1 is SGHVS, CDR2 FNYEAQ. CDR3 sequence: CASSAEGGTEAFF. CDR3 in DNA: TGTGCCAGCAGCGCCGAAGGAGGCACTGAAGCTTTCTTT. Variable domain in full (rest from reference TRBV7-6 and TRBJ1-1): GAGVSQSPRYKVTKRGQDVALRCDPISGHVSLYWYRQALGQGPEFLTYFNYEAQQDKSGLPNDRFSAERPEGSISTLTIQRTEQRDSAMYRCASSAEGGTEAFFGQGTRLTVV.

V and J are TRBV7-2 and TRBJ2-3, with unresolved D. V shed 3 bases and J shed 5 bases, with 9 bases lying between them. This CDR3 has 13 residues. The germline V gene encodes CDR1 SGHTA and CDR2 FQGNSA. The CDR3 reads CASSFSAVDTQYF. CDR3 in DNA: TGTGCCAGCAGCTTCTCAGCTGTAGATACGCAGTATTTT.

This clonotype occurred many times. The chain recombines TRBV7-2 with TRBJ1-5; no clear D gene. The CDR3 has 15 amino acids. Germline CDR1 reads SGHTA; CDR2 reads FQGNSA. Trimming pared 2 bases from V and 3 bases from J, leaving 11 bases between. CDR3 DNA: TGTGCCAGCAGCTTATTTTGGCAGCCCAATCAGCCCCAGCATTTT. Protein product: CASSLFWQPNQPQHF.

CDR3 sequence (DNA): TGTGCCAGCAGTTTAGCAAGCGGCAACTCACCCCTCCACTTT. Residues: CASSLASGNSPLHF. This chain joins TRBV12-3 or TRBV12-4 and TRBJ1-6; D is uncertain. V was clipped by 0 bases and J by 10 bases, with 10 bases between them. This CDR3 is built from 14 residues.

The chain has TRBV9 and TRBJ2-3; 10 bases fit TRBD1. Trimming removed 4 bases from V and 3 bases from J; junction bases left unmatched: 5. The CDR3 has 15 amino acids. Per the germline V gene, CDR1 is SGDLS and CDR2 is YYNGEE. CDR3: CASSPRQGATDTQYF. CDR3 DNA: TGTGCCAGCAGCCCAAGACAGGGGGCAACAGATACGCAGTATTTT.

This rearrangement joins TRBV4-1 to TRBJ1-1; 10 positions agree with TRBD1. The CDR3 has 15 amino acids. CDR1 MGHRA and CDR2 YSYEKL come from the germline V gene. Unmatched junction bases numbered 2, after V lost 1 base and J lost 3 bases. CDR3 residues: CASSQGQGAYTEAFF. For the CDR3, the DNA is TGCGCCAGCAGCCAAGGACAGGGGGCTTACACTGAAGCTTTCTTT.